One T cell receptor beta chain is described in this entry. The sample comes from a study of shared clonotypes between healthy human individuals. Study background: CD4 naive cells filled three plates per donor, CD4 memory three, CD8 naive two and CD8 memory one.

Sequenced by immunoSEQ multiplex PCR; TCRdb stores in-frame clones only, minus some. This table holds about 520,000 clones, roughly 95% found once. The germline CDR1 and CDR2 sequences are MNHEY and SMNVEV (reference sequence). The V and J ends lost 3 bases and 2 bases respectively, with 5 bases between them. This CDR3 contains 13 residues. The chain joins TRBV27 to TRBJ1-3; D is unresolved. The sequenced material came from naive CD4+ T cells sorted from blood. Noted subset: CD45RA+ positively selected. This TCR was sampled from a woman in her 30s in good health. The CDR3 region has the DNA TGTGCCAGCAGTTTCGACACTGGAAACACCATATATTTT. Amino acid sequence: CASSFDTGNTIYF.